This T cell receptor beta chain was sequenced for a study of CD8 T cells in Susac syndrome. With random hexamers, reverse transcription was performed on roughly 0.5 to 1 ug of RNA. TCRdb recomputed calls from the immunoSEQ multiplex PCR reads with MiXCR, one row per CDR3 protein. Of 110,000 or so distinct CDR3 sequences listed, 85% to 95% are singletons. The ends were cut back, 0 bases at V and 4 bases at J, with 12 bases in the middle. The germline V gene encodes CDR1 LNHNV and CDR2 YYDKDF (reference sequence). The CDR3 runs 15 residues. The clonotype originates from a human donor in good health. The V gene is TRBV15, the J gene TRBJ1-1, with a tentative D call TRBD1 (6 bases). The sequenced material came from CD8+ T cells from PBMCs. The chain's CDR3 is CATSREGGAGTEAFF. The CDR3 bases are TGTGCCACCAGCAGAGAGGGGGGCGCGGGCACTGAAGCTTTCTTT.